One T cell receptor (beta chain) is described in this entry. The sample originates from a study of blood T cell repertoires in COVID-19. Study-wide background: Whether acute or convalescent, the COVID-19 samples came from the United States, Italy and Spain. T cells, B-cell-depleted T cells, or PBMCs supplied cDNA or gDNA.

Trimming cost V 3 bases and J 3 bases, with 12 bases left between them. Germline V gene lookup returns CDR1 SQVTM and CDR2 ANQGSEA. This CDR3 region has 13 residues. Original analysis: Nucleated cell number was recorded as an estimate derived from reference gene primer amplification. Generated by immunoSEQ multiplex PCR, the TCRdb table keeps only in-frame clones and is missing some. That table supplies the V and J calls and clone size; D and trimming were determined from the DNA. This sample yields around 150,000 clones, of which 85% to 95% are seen a single time; roughly 4.5% belongs to the top ten.

The clonotype comes from a woman aged 50 to 65 with acute or convalescent COVID-19. The chain carries TRBV29-1 and TRBJ2-7; the D gene is possibly TRBD1 (6 bases). The sequenced sample was peripheral blood. This CDR3 is CSVERTDSYEQYF. Written as DNA, the CDR3 is TGCAGCGTTGAGAGGACAGACAGCTACGAGCAGTACTTC.